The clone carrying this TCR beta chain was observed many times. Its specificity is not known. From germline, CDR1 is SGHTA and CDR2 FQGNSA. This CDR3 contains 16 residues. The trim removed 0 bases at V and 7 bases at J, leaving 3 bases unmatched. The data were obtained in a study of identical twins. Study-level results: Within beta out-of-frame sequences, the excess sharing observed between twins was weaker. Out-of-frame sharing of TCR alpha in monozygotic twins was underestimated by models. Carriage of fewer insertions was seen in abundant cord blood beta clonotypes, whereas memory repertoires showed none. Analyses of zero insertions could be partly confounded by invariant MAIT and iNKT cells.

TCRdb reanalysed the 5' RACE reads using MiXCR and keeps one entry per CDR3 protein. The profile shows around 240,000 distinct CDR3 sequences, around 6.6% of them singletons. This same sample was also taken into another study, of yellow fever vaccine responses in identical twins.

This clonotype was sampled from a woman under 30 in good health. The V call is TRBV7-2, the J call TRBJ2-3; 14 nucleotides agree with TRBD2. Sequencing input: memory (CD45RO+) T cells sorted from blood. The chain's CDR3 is CASSLAGLAGVHTQYF. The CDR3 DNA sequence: TGTGCCAGCAGCTTAGCGGGACTAGCGGGAGTACATACGCAGTATTTT.